Shown below are 32 T cell receptor beta chains from a single sample sequenced in a study of CD8+ T cells in alopecia areata. Reverse transcribed after extraction, RNA yielded cDNA as the sequencing template. Libraries were prepared by immunoSEQ multiplex PCR; TCRdb keeps only in-frame clonotypes and omits some of them. The repertoire includes around 200,000 clones, 64% of them detected once, and 4.2% sits in the top ten. Treatment noted: oral pan-JAK inhibitor, 5-10 mg twice daily. The sequencing here drew on CD4+ T cells sorted from blood, taken at week 4, from a patient treated with tofacitinib. These receptors came from a human donor with alopecia areata.

The V gene is TRBV15, the J gene TRBJ1-4, with 8 bases fitting TRBD1. Germline CDR1 is LNHNV and CDR2 is YYDKDF (reference sequence). This CDR3 region has 14 residues. Trimming cost V 1 base and J 8 bases; bases outside gene matches: 3. The CDR3 reads CATSRGQGLEKLFF. DNA for the CDR3: TGTGCCACCAGCAGAGGACAGGGGCTCGAAAAACTGTTTTTT.

The chain uses TRBV7-9 and TRBJ2-3, with D unresolved. Trimming took 1 base from V and 2 from J, leaving 10 bases between them. The CDR3 sequence is 15 residues long. Germline CDR1 is SEHNR and CDR2 is FQNEAQ (reference sequence). DNA for the CDR3: TGTGCCAGCAGCTTAGGCGGAGAAGCCACAGATACGCAGTATTTT. It codes for CASSLGGEATDTQYF.

A remark on this clone: The junction and the germline gene differ at one end; a read error may be behind it. The chain joins TRBV5-6 to TRBJ1-2; D remains unclear. CDR1 SGHDT and CDR2 YYEEEE come from the germline V gene. The CDR3 totals 15 residues. CDR3 sequence reads: CASSLTRGSAGRAPF. CDR3 sequence (DNA): TGTGCCAGCAGCTTGACAAGAGGGAGCGCGGGTCGCGCCCCCTTC.

This clone was observed a few times. The V and J genes are TRBV7-2 and TRBJ2-1, with D unclear. Trimming removed 8 bases at V and 3 bases at J, with 11 bases between. Germline V gene sequence: CDR1 SGHTA, CDR2 FQGNSA. This CDR3 region has 13 residues. The CDR3, as DNA: TGTGCCAGCGGCCTGGGCAGCTACAATGAGCAGTTCTTC. Amino acid sequence: CASGLGSYNEQFF.

This clone was seen a few times. This chain links TRBV4-2 with TRBJ2-4; a possible D gene is TRBD1 (6 bases). CDR1 is LGHNA and CDR2 is YNFKEQ in the germline V gene. Trimming pared 5 bases from V and 8 bases from J, leaving 25 bases between. This CDR3 contains 17 residues. CDR3 coding DNA: TGTGCCAGCAGCGGAGGACCAGCCGCCGGATCAGGGGACATTCAGTACTTC. Its translation: CASSGGPAAGSGDIQYF.

This clone was recorded a few times. The J gene is TRBJ1-2, the V gene TRBV6-1; 7 nucleotides align to TRBD1. Trimming removed 2 bases from V and 0 bases from J; junction bases left unmatched: 9. The CDR3 has 17 residues. Germline CDR1 reads MNHNS; CDR2 reads SASEGT. The DNA of the CDR3 is TGTGCCAGCAGTGAAAGGGCCAGGGGGAGGACTAACTATGGCTACACCTTC. This translates into CASSERARGRTNYGYTF.

This clone was picked up a small number of times. CDR3 coding DNA: TGCAGCGTTGACGGTGGATTTGGGACCTACGAGCAGTACTTC. Residues: CSVDGGFGTYEQYF. The chain uses TRBV29-1 and TRBJ2-7; unclear D gene. Germline V lookup: CDR1 SQVTM, CDR2 ANQGSEA. Deletions cut 3 bases from V and 2 bases from J, with 14 bases between. This CDR3 is 14 amino acids long.

The chain uses TRBV29-1 and TRBJ1-1; D unclear. The ends were cut back, 7 bases at V and 3 bases at J, with 21 bases in the middle. Germline loops: CDR1 SQVTM, CDR2 ANQGSEA. This CDR3 spans 15 amino acids. CDR3 sequence reads: CSAGRQVRRYTEAFF. DNA for the CDR3: TGCAGCGCTGGGCGGCAGGTGAGACGGTACACTGAAGCTTTCTTT.

This chain links TRBV2 with TRBJ2-2; D perhaps matches TRBD1 (5 bases). Germline V gives CDR1 SNHLY, CDR2 FYNNEI. Trimming left V 4 bases short and J 8 bases short, with 8 bases between. This CDR3 spans 12 amino acids. The CDR3 region is CASSGTTGELFF. In nucleotides, the CDR3 is TGTGCCAGCAGTGGGACAACGGGGGAGCTGTTTTTT.

The chain recombines TRBV29-1 with TRBJ2-5; D possibly matches TRBD1 or TRBD2 (6 bases each). Per germline, CDR1 SQVTM and CDR2 ANQGSEA. This CDR3 is built from 13 residues. With 3 bases removed from V and 4 bases from J, the gap between germline ends came to 12 bases. This CDR3 reads CSVDLQGGETQYF. CDR3 DNA: TGCAGCGTTGATTTACAGGGAGGAGAGACCCAGTACTTC. Full variable domain (missing parts from reference TRBV29-1 and TRBJ2-5): SAVISQKPSRDICQRGTSLTIQCQVDSQVTMMFWYRQQPGQSLTLIATANQGSEATYESGFVIDKFPISRPNLTFSTLTVSNMSPEDSSIYLCSVDLQGGETQYFGPGTRLLVL.

This clone was found many times. The sample has other DNA sequences that encode this CDR3 too. The V call is TRBV4-3, the J call TRBJ1-5; D remains ambiguous. Germline V gene sequence: CDR1 LGHNA, CDR2 YSLEER. The CDR3 length is 15 residues. V was cut by 0 bases and J by 4 bases, with 10 bases left in between. The CDR3 DNA reads as TGCGCCAGCAGCCAAGATACGGTGGTGAATCAGCCCCAGCATTTT. This translates into CASSQDTVVNQPQHF.

This clone was seen a handful of times. The chain combines TRBV30 with TRBJ2-7; D gene ambiguous. CDR3 length: 12 residues. V was clipped by 2 bases and J by 3 bases, with 8 bases between them. Germline CDR1 is GTSNPN and CDR2 is SVGIG (reference sequence). The CDR3 loop reads CAWSPSYYEQYF. The CDR3 DNA reads TGTGCCTGGAGTCCGTCCTACTACGAGCAGTACTTC.

A few counts support this clone. The chain joins TRBV7-9 to TRBJ1-1, with D possibly being TRBD1 (6 bases). V was pared by 3 bases and J by 0 bases, with 8 bases between. CDR1 is SEHNR, CDR2 FQNEAQ, per germline (reference sequence). CDR3 length: 14 amino acids. The CDR3 reads CASSFGQMNTEAFF. The CDR3 nucleotides are TGTGCCAGCAGCTTTGGACAGATGAACACTGAAGCTTTCTTT.

Here the CDR3 reads CASSEGTRGRNLLFF. Written as DNA, the CDR3 is TGTGCCAGCAGTGAAGGTACCCGGGGGCGAAATTTACTGTTTTTT. The rearrangement joins TRBV6-1 to TRBJ1-4, with D perhaps TRBD1 (6 bases). This CDR3 is 15 amino acids long. Deletions cut 1 base from V and 13 bases from J, with 19 bases between. Looked up from germline, CDR1 is MNHNS and CDR2 is SASEGT.

The chain employs TRBV6-5 and TRBJ1-4; D remains ambiguous. The CDR3 covers 13 residues. In germline, CDR1 is MNHEY, CDR2 SVGAGI. V lost 6 bases, J lost 5 bases, and 10 bases lay in between. CDR3 DNA: TGTGCCAGCAGGCCGCAGAAAAATGAAAAACTGTTTTTT. Encoded protein: CASRPQKNEKLFF.

The chain has TRBV29-1 and TRBJ2-3; TRBD2 agrees at 11 bases. Germline V gene sequence: CDR1 SQVTM, CDR2 ANQGSEA. CDR3 size: 15 residues. V gave up 8 bases and J gave up 8 bases; unmatched junction bases: 15. The CDR3 reads CSLRASGGLRGTQYF. The DNA of the CDR3 is TGCAGCCTAAGGGCTAGCGGGGGGCTCCGGGGTACGCAGTATTTT.

This clone was seen more than once but under ten times. V gene TRBV7-9 combines with J gene TRBJ2-6; D gene uncertain. Germline assignment: CDR1 SEHNR and CDR2 FQNEAQ (reference sequence). The length of the CDR3 is 18 residues. Trimming left V 3 bases short and J 0 bases short, with 15 bases between. The CDR3 sequence is CASSFTGSAPSGANVLTF. CDR3 bases: TGTGCCAGCAGCTTCACGGGCTCGGCACCCTCTGGGGCCAACGTCCTGACTTTC.

The chain joins TRBV7-2 to TRBJ2-1; maybe TRBD2 (6 bases). Looked up from germline, CDR1 is SGHTA and CDR2 is FQGNSA. Trimming removed 3 bases from V and 10 bases from J, with 19 bases in between. The CDR3 is 15 residues long. CDR3 protein: CASSLGTFNGGEQFF. DNA of the CDR3: TGTGCCAGCAGCTTGGGGACTTTTAACGGAGGGGAGCAGTTCTTC.

V gene TRBV7-2 combines with J gene TRBJ1-5; D gene uncertain. The CDR3 covers 13 residues. From germline, CDR1 is SGHTA and CDR2 FQGNSA. Trimming stripped 6 bases from V and 5 bases from J, with 11 bases between. The CDR3 bases are TGTGCCAGCAGTCCTATCGGGGATCAGCCCCAGCATTTT. This translates into CASSPIGDQPQHF.

The V and J genes are TRBV7-2 and TRBJ1-2; 8 positions agree with TRBD1. CDR1 is SGHTA, CDR2 FQGNSA, per germline. The length of the CDR3 is 15 residues. Trimming took 0 bases from V and 6 from J; bases not matched to a gene: 6. The CDR3 nucleotides read TGTGCCAGCAGCTTAGCCACCGCCAGGGGGCATGGCTACACCTTC. Encoded protein: CASSLATARGHGYTF.

The V gene is TRBV30, the J gene TRBJ1-5; the match to TRBD1 covers 9 bases. The CDR3 runs 18 residues. Germline V gene data show CDR1 as GTSNPN and CDR2 as SVGIG (reference sequence). J lost 0 bases, V lost 3 bases, and 12 bases had no gene match. CDR3 DNA: TGTGCCTGGAGCCCCGAATTCGGGACAGGGAATAGCAATCAGCCCCAGCATTTT. Encoded protein: CAWSPEFGTGNSNQPQHF.

This clone has only a few counts. The V gene is TRBV29-1, the J gene TRBJ2-2; TRBD1 aligns across 7 bases. Germline V lookup: CDR1 SQVTM, CDR2 ANQGSEA. Germline trimming cut 6 bases from V and 5 bases from J; bases unmatched to any gene: 3. CDR3 length: 12 amino acids. As DNA, the CDR3 is TGCAGCGTCGACAGGGAAACCGGGGAGCTGTTTTTT. Its translation: CSVDRETGELFF.

The chain joins TRBV27 to TRBJ2-7; no firm D call. The CDR3 consists of 13 residues. Germline V gene data show CDR1 as MNHEY and CDR2 as SMNVEV (reference sequence). The V end lost 5 bases, the J end lost 4 bases, and 12 bases lay between the germline ends. The DNA of the CDR3 is TGTGCCAGCAGTCGACGCAACCAATACGAGCAGTACTTC. Its translation is CASSRRNQYEQYF.

The chain carries TRBV7-9 and TRBJ2-1, with 14 bases aligning to TRBD2. CDR3 length: 15 amino acids. Germline CDR1 reads SEHNR; CDR2 reads FQNEAQ (reference sequence). V was clipped by 3 bases and J by 11 bases; unmatched bases: 6. The CDR3 region is CASSFGTSGGGKQFF. CDR3 sequence (DNA): TGTGCCAGCAGCTTCGGGACTAGCGGGGGCGGAAAGCAGTTCTTC.

This clone showed up just once. The rearrangement uses TRBV15 and TRBJ1-5; D not resolved. The CDR3 has 20 residues. Germline V gene lookup returns CDR1 LNHNV and CDR2 YYDKDF (reference sequence). Trimming stripped 1 base from V and 0 bases from J, with 22 bases between. The DNA of the CDR3 is TGTGCCACCAGCAGAGGCCGTTTTGAGGGCTCAACGTATAGCAATCAGCCCCAGCATTTT. Protein sequence: CATSRGRFEGSTYSNQPQHF. Supplemented by reference TRBV15 and TRBJ1-5, the full variable domain reads DAMVIQNPRYQVTQFGKPVTLSCSQTLNHNVMYWYQQKSSQAPKLLFHYYDKDFNNEADTPDNFQSRRPNTSFCFLDIRSPGLGDTAMYLCATSRGRFEGSTYSNQPQHFGDGTRLSIL.

The chain couples TRBV5-1 to TRBJ2-2; 8 nucleotides match TRBD2. The CDR3 covers 16 residues. V was clipped by 0 bases and J by 5 bases; unmatched bases: 6. Germline V gene data show CDR1 as SGHRS and CDR2 as YFSETQ. The chain's CDR3 is CASSLGPSGGTGELFF. The CDR3 nucleotides read TGCGCCAGCAGCTTGGGACCCAGCGGGGGAACCGGGGAGCTGTTTTTT.

Concerning this clone itself: A read error may account for a junction end that differs from germline. The chain is built from TRBV7-7 and TRBJ2-2; 7 nucleotides align to TRBD1. The germline CDR1 and CDR2 sequences are SSHAT and FNYEAQ (reference sequence). The CDR3 is 17 residues long. The CDR3 coding sequence is TGTGCTAGCAGCTCCGCGCCGACAGGGCACACCGTCCGGGAGCTGTTTTTT. It encodes CASSSAPTGHTVRELFF.

This chain links TRBV19 with TRBJ1-5; maybe TRBD1 (5 bases). Between the trimmed V and J ends, which lost 10 bases and 5 bases, there was a span of 18 bases. Germline lookup yields CDR1 LNHDA and CDR2 SQIVND (reference sequence). This CDR3 is built from 14 residues. The CDR3 loop is CAISSGVGDQPQHF. CDR3 nucleotide sequence: TGTGCCATATCAAGTGGGGTGGGGGATCAGCCCCAGCATTTT.

The rearrangement joins TRBV29-1 to TRBJ2-1, with D perhaps matching TRBD1 (5 bases). V was trimmed by 1 base and J by 10 bases, leaving 14 bases between them. Germline-derived CDR1 and CDR2 are SQVTM and ANQGSEA. The CDR3 runs to 13 residues. CDR3 protein: CSVEGPGSWEQFF. CDR3 DNA sequence: TGCAGCGTTGAAGGCCCAGGGTCGTGGGAGCAGTTCTTC.

V is TRBV7-2 and J is TRBJ2-7; tentative D call: TRBD1 (5 bases). This CDR3 spans 13 amino acids. The germline V gene encodes CDR1 SGHTA and CDR2 FQGNSA. The V and J ends lost 5 bases and 0 bases respectively, with 8 bases between them. CDR3 in DNA: TGTGCCAGCAGCGCACAGGACTCCTACGAGCAGTACTTC. Translation: CASSAQDSYEQYF.

This clone turned up a few times. The J gene is TRBJ2-5, the V gene TRBV29-1; 9 bases agree with TRBD2. The germline CDR1 and CDR2 sequences are SQVTM and ANQGSEA. After removal of 4 bases from V and 5 bases from J, the junction contained 8 bases not matched to a gene. The CDR3 is made up of 14 amino acids. DNA for the CDR3: TGCAGCGTTGGAAAAGCGGGGGGCTGGGAGACCCAGTACTTC. This translates into CSVGKAGGWETQYF.

V and J are TRBV30 and TRBJ1-2, with a tentative D call TRBD1 (5 bases). In germline, CDR1 is GTSNPN, CDR2 SVGIG (reference sequence). The CDR3 spans 13 residues. V lost 0 bases and J 5 bases, leaving 10 bases between the germline ends. The CDR3 loop reads CAWSVPGRYGYTF. The CDR3 DNA follows: TGTGCCTGGAGTGTGCCAGGGCGGTATGGCTACACCTTC.